This T cell receptor beta chain appears in the sequencing data of a study of blood T cell repertoires in COVID-19. As for the study in general: Sites in the United States, Italy and Spain provided acute and convalescent COVID-19 samples.

Repertoires were generated with immunoSEQ multiplex PCR, while TCRdb's copy carries only in-frame clones and drops some. Of roughly 180,000 clones listed, about 86% are singletons. This CDR3 has 15 amino acids. Germline V lookup: CDR1 MRHNA, CDR2 SNTAGT. V lost 10 bases to trimming and J lost 0 bases; unmatched junction nucleotides: 10. This TCR was recovered from a woman in her twenties or thirties with active or convalescent COVID-19. Sequencing was performed on peripheral blood. The chain employs TRBV6-4 and TRBJ2-7; TRBD2 matches at 9 bases. CDR3: CAIGDSGSLSYEQYF. CDR3 sequence (DNA): TGTGCCATAGGGGATAGCGGGAGTCTCTCCTACGAGCAGTACTTC.